This T cell receptor beta chain was captured in a study of T cells after yellow fever vaccination. Study-level points and caveats: Sorted repertoires could include abundant contaminating clonotypes from bulk cells. Only a minor proportion of clonotypes was detected across both CD4 and CD8 compartments. Post-booster reappearance was seen for most primary-vaccination clones (about 96% CD4, roughly 86% CD8). Though weaker, the secondary response peaked faster, on day 5 versus 15.

From the 5' RACE reads, TCRdb called clonotypes with MiXCR, one entry per CDR3 protein. The repertoire holds around 590,000 distinct CDR3 sequences, 12% seen once, with 15% in the top ten. In the case of this clonotype: Its antigen is as yet unknown. As the CDR3 is not closed by the conserved phenylalanine or tryptophan, this likely results from a read error. The limits of the CDR3 on the DNA are not certain, so only TCRdb's listed CDR3 is given.

Source: PBMCs, taken on the day of the yellow fever booster vaccination. This TCR was sampled from a man aged 30 to 39 who received the YFV17D yellow fever vaccine.

CDR3 sequence: CASSLGTSGAMDL. The chain carries TRBV3-1 and TRBJ2-7; TRBD2 is the table's D call and was not checked against the DNA. The CDR3 is made up of 13 amino acids, end residues included. CDR1 is LGHDT, CDR2 YNNKEL, per germline (reference sequence).